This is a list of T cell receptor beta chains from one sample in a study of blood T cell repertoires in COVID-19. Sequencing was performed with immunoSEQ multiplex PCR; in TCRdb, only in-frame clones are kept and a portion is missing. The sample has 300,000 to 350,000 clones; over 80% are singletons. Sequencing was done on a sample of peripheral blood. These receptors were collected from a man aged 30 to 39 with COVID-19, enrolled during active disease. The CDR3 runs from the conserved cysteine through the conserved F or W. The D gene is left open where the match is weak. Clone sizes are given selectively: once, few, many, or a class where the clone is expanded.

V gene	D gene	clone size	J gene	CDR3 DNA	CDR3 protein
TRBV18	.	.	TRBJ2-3	TGTGCCAGCTCACCTCCGGGGTCGACTAGCACAGATACGCAGTATTTT	CASSPPGSTSTDTQYF
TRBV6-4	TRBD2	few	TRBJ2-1	TGTGCCAGCAGCGAACGTCCGGGAGGCGACAATGAGCAGTTCTTC	CASSERPGGDNEQFF
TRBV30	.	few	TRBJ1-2	TGTGCCTGGAGTATATCAGGTGGCAGGGCTCTTTATGGCTACACCTTC	CAWSISGGRALYGYTF
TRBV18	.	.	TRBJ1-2	TGTGCCAGCTCACCAAAACAGGGTGAAGGCTACACCTTC	CASSPKQGEGYTF
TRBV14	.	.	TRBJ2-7	TGTGCCAGCAGCCACCCAGCGGGTTCGAACCCCTACGAGCAGTACTTC	CASSHPAGSNPYEQYF
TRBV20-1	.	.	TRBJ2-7	TGCAGTGCTAGTGTAGGAGGCACCCGCTACGAGCAGTACTTC	CSASVGGTRYEQYF
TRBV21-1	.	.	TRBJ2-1	TGTGCCAGCAGCATAATAAGGACTAGCGGGGGTTACAATGAGCAGTTCTTC	CASSIIRTSGGYNEQFF
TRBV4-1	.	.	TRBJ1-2	TGCGCCAGCAGCCAAGGGACCGCGGGGCTGAACTATGGCTACACCTTC	CASSQGTAGLNYGYTF
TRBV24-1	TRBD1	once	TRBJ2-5	TGTGCCACCAGTGATACCCCCGGGACAGGGAAAGGAGAGACCCAGTACTTC	CATSDTPGTGKGETQYF
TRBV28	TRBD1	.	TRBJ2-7	TGTGCCAGCAGGTCACCCGGGACAGGGATTCGGTACGAGCAGTACTTC	CASRSPGTGIRYEQYF
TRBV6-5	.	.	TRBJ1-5	TGTGCCAGCAGGTCGGGGGGAGGAGGTAGTCAGCCCCAGCATTTT	CASRSGGGGSQPQHF
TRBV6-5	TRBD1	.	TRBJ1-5	TGTGCCAGCATGGACAGGGGGCATGGTAATCAGCCCCAGCATTTT	CASMDRGHGNQPQHF
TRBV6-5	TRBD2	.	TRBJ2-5	TGTGCCAGCAGTTATTTTAGCGGGAGGTTCCAAGAGACCCAGTACTTC	CASSYFSGRFQETQYF
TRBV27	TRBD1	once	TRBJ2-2	TGTGCCAGCAGTTTATCGCACGGGACAGAAAGCACCGGGGAGCTGTTTTTT	CASSLSHGTESTGELFF
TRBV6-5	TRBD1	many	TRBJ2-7	TGTGCCACCACATGGACAGGTCTCTCCTACGAGCAGTACTTC	CATTWTGLSYEQYF
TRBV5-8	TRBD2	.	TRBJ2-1	TGTGCCAGCAGCTTGCGAGGGACTAGCGACAATGAGCAGTTCTTC	CASSLRGTSDNEQFF
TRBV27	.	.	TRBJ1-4	TGTGCCAGCAGCGGGGGGGGCTCTAATGAAAAACTGTTTTTT	CASSGGGSNEKLFF
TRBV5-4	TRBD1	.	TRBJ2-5	TGTGCCAGCAGCCTGGGACAGGGTCTGATTCAGACCCAGTACTTC	CASSLGQGLIQTQYF
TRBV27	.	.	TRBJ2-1	TGTGCCAGCGGATTGTCGGGACTTCTTTCCTACAATGAGCAGTTCTTC	CASGLSGLLSYNEQFF
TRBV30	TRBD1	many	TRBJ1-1	TGTGCCTGGAGTCCAGGGGGACTGAACACTGAAGCTTTCTTT	CAWSPGGLNTEAFF
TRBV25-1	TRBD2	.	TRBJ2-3	TGTGCCAGCAGTGAATTAGCGGGAGGAGGAGATACGCAGTATTTT	CASSELAGGGDTQYF
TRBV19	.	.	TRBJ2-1	TGTGCCAGTAGTATCGCAAGACTCTCCTACAATGAGCAGTTCTTC	CASSIARLSYNEQFF
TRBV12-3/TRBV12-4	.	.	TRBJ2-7	TGTGCCAGCAGTTTCGTCACTAACGAGCAGTACTTC	CASSFVTNEQYF
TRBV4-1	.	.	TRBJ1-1	TGCGCCAGCAGCCGGGGGTTTGCGGGGCTGAACACTGAAGCTTTCTTT	CASSRGFAGLNTEAFF
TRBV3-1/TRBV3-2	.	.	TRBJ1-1	TGTGCCAGCAGCCAAGATCGGGTACTCCAGAACACTGAAGCTTTCTTT	CASSQDRVLQNTEAFF
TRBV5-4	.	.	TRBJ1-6	TGTGCCAGCAGCTTCTCCCCGGACATGGGGTCACCCCTCCACTTT	CASSFSPDMGSPLHF
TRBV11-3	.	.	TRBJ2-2	TGTGCCAGCAGCTTAGGTTCTGGGGAGCTGTTTTTT	CASSLGSGELFF
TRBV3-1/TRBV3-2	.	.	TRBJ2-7	TGTGCCAGCAGCCAATCAGGGGACGAGCAGTACTTC	CASSQSGDEQYF
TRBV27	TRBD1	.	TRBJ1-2	TGTGCCAGCAGTTTATGGGGGACAGGGTTCTATGGCTACACCTTC	CASSLWGTGFYGYTF
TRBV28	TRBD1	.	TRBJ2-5	TGTGCCAGCAGTTTGTCCGGGCAGGGGGCGCAGACCCAGTACTTC	CASSLSGQGAQTQYF
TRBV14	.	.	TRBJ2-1	TGTGCCAGCAGACCCTCGGAGGGCCTCCACAGCTCCTACAATGAGCAGTTCTTC	CASRPSEGLHSSYNEQFF
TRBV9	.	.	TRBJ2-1	TGTGCCAGCAGCCCCGTTAGCGTCTCCTACAATGAGCAGTTCTTC	CASSPVSVSYNEQFF
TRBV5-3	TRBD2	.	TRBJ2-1	TGTGCCAGAAGCACCGGGAGGCGGGTAGGCAATGAGCAGTTCTTC	CARSTGRRVGNEQFF
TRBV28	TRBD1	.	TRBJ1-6	TGTGCCAGCAGTCAGGGACAGGGGTCCTATAATTCACCCCTCCACTTT	CASSQGQGSYNSPLHF
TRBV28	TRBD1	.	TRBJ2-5	TGTGCCAGCAGTACCGGACAGGGTACGAGGTACTTC	CASSTGQGTRYF
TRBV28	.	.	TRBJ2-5	TGTGCCAGCAGTTTGGGGCAGTCTACACGAGCCCAGTACTTC	CASSLGQSTRAQYF
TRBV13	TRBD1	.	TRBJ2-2	TGTGCCAGCAGCTTCGGTGAAGGGGGCCGATTCACCGGGGAGCTGTTTTTT	CASSFGEGGRFTGELFF
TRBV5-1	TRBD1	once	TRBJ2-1	TGCGCCAGCAGCCCGGCCGGGACAGGGGACAATGAGCAGTTCTTC	CASSPAGTGDNEQFF
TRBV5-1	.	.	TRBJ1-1	TGCGCCAGCAGCATAAGGGGTAGCACTGAAGCTTTCTTT	CASSIRGSTEAFF
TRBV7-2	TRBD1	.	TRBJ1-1	TGTGCCAGCAGCTTAAGGATGGGACAGATAGAAGCTTTCTTT	CASSLRMGQIEAFF
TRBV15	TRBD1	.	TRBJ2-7	TGTGCCACCAGCAGAGTCGAGGAGGGACAGGGAGCCTACGAGCAGTACTTC	CATSRVEEGQGAYEQYF
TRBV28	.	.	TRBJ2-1	TGTGCCAGCAGTTCCATCGGACGGAGGAGGGACAATGAGCAGTTCTTC	CASSSIGRRRDNEQFF
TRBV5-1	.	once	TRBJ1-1	TGCGCCAGCAGCTCGCAGGGTTCTAAAGCTTTCTTT	CASSSQGSKAFF
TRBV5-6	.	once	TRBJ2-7	TGTGCCAGCAGTTTCACGGGATCCTACGAGCAGTACTTC	CASSFTGSYEQYF
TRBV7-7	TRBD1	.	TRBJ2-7	TGTGCCAGCAGCTTAGGGACAGGGCGGGACGAGCAGTACTTC	CASSLGTGRDEQYF
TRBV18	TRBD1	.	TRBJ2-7	TGTGCCAGCTCCGGGACAGCGTCCTACGAGCAGTACTTC	CASSGTASYEQYF
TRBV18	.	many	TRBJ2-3	TGTGCCAGCTCACAAGAATATCTAAGCACAGATACGCAGTATTTT	CASSQEYLSTDTQYF
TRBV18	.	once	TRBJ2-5	TGTGCCAGCTCACCGGTTACTGGTTCCGAGACCCAGTACTTC	CASSPVTGSETQYF
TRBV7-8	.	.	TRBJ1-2	TGTGCCAGCAGCTCAGCCAGGGCCCTCAGCTATGGCTACACCTTC	CASSSARALSYGYTF
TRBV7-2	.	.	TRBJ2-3	TGTGCCAGCAGCAGCTATACAGATACGCAGTATTTT	CASSSYTDTQYF
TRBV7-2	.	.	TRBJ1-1	TGTGCCAGCAGCTTAGGGGGGCAGGGAAGCACTGAAGCTTTCTTT	CASSLGGQGSTEAFF
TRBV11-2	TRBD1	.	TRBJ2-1	TGTGCCAGCAGCTACCGACAGGGAAATGAGCAGTTCTTC	CASSYRQGNEQFF
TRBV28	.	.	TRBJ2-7	TGTGCCAGCAGTCAAGGACAGTCCTACGAGCAGTACTTC	CASSQGQSYEQYF
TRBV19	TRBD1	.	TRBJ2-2	TGTGCCAGTAGTCGCCCCGGGACAGGGGGGAGCGGGGAGCTGTTTTTT	CASSRPGTGGSGELFF
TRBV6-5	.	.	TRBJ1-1	TGTGCCACCGGACAGTCCACTGAAGCTTTCTTT	CATGQSTEAFF
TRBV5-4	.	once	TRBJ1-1	TGTGCCAGCAGCTTAGGGAGGGAAACTGAAGCTTTCTTT	CASSLGRETEAFF
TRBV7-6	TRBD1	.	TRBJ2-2	TGTGCCAGCAGCTTAGGACAGGGTCTAGCCGGGGAGCTGTTTTTT	CASSLGQGLAGELFF
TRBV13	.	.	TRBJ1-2	TGTGCCAGCAGCCAGCGCGCCGGTCCACGCCAATTCTATGGCTACACCTTC	CASSQRAGPRQFYGYTF
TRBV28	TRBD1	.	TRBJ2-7	TGTGCCAGCAGCTTATCGGACAGGGTATCAGGCGAGCAGTACTTC	CASSLSDRVSGEQYF
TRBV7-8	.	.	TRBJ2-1	TGTGCCAGCAGCGAGGCGGAGGGCCCCTACAATGAGCAGTTCTTC	CASSEAEGPYNEQFF